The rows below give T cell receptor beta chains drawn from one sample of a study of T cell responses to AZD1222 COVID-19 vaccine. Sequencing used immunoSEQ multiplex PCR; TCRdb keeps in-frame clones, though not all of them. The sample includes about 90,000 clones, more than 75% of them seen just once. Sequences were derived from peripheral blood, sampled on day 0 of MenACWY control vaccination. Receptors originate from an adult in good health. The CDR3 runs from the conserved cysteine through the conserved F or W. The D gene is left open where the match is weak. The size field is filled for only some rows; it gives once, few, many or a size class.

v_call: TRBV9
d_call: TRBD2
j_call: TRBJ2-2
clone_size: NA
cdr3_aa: CASSVASGAGELFF
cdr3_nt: TGTGCCAGCAGCGTGGCTAGCGGCGCCGGGGAGCTGTTTTTT

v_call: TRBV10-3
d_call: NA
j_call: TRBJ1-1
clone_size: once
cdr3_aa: CAIRSPETEAFF
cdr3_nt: TGTGCCATCAGGTCACCAGAGACTGAAGCTTTCTTT

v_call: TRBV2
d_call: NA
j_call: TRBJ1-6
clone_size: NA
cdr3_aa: CASRPGQPNSPLHF
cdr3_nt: TGTGCCAGCCGACCAGGACAGCCCAATTCACCCCTCCACTTT

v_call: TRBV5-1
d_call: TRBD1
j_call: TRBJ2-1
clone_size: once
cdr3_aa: CASSPALDRGDEQFF
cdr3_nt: TGCGCCAGCAGCCCCGCCCTGGACAGGGGGGATGAGCAGTTCTTC

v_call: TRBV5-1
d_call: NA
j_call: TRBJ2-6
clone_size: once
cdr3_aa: CASSPGAGANVLTF
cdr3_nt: TGCGCCAGCAGCCCCGGGGCAGGGGCCAACGTCCTGACTTTC

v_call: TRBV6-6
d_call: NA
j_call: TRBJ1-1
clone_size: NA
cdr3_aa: CASSQGGGAFF
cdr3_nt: TGTGCCAGCAGTCAAGGGGGGGGAGCTTTCTTT

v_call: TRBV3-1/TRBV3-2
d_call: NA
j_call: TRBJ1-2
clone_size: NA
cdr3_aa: CASSQGPIYGYTF
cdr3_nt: TGTGCCAGCAGCCAGGGGCCCATCTATGGCTACACCTTC

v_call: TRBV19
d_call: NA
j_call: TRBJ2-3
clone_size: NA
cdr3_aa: CASIGTGRITDTQYF
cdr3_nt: TGTGCCAGTATCGGAACGGGGAGGATCACAGATACGCAGTATTTT

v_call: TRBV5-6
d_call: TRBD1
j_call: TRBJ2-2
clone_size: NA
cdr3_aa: CASSPGTDPGELFF
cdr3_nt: TGTGCCAGCAGCCCCGGGACAGACCCCGGGGAGCTGTTTTTT

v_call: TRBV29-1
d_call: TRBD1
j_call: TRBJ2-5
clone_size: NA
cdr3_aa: CSVLGDSQETQYF
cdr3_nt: TGCAGCGTCCTCGGGGACAGTCAAGAGACCCAGTACTTC

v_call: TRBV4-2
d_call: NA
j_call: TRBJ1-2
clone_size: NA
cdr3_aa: CASSQDRGGGYTF
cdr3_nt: TGTGCCAGCAGCCAAGACAGGGGTGGCGGCTACACCTTC

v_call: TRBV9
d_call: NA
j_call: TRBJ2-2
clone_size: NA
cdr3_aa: CASSVGGSGTGELFF
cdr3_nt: TGTGCCAGCAGCGTAGGAGGGAGCGGGACCGGGGAGCTGTTTTTT

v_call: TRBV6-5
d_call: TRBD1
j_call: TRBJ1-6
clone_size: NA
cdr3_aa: CASSETGNNSPLHF
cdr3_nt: TGTGCCAGCAGCGAGACAGGGAACAATTCACCCCTCCACTTT

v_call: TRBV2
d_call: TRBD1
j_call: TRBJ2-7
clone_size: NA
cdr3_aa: CASSTKTGGSSYEQYF
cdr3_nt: TGTGCCAGCAGTACTAAAACAGGGGGCAGTTCCTACGAGCAGTACTTC

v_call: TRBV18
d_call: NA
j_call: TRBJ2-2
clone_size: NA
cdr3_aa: CASSPPRVDYTGELFF
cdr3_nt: TGTGCCAGCTCACCACCGAGGGTAGATTACACCGGGGAGCTGTTTTTT

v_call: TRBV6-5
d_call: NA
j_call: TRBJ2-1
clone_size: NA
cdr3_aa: CASRKYRGRDEQFF
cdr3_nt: TGTGCCAGCAGGAAATACAGGGGGAGGGATGAGCAGTTCTTC

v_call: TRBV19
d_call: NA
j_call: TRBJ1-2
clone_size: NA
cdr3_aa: CASTHGGRGNGYTF
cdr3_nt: TGTGCCAGTACCCACGGCGGACGGGGGAATGGCTACACCTTC

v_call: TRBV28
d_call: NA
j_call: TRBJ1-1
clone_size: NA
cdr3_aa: CASSLLGMNTEAFF
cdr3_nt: TGTGCCAGCAGTTTATTAGGGATGAACACTGAAGCTTTCTTT

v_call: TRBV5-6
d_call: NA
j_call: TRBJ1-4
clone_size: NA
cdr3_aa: CASSLAGGEKLFF
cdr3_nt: TGTGCCAGCAGCTTGGCTGGAGGCGAAAAACTGTTTTTT

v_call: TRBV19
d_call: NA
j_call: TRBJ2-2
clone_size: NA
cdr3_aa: CASSMGAVQLFF
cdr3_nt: TGTGCCAGTAGTATGGGGGCCGTGCAGCTGTTTTTT

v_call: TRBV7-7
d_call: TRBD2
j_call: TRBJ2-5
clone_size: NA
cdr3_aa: CASSPGRLAGGETQYF
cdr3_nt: TGTGCTAGCAGCCCAGGCAGACTAGCGGGAGGAGAGACCCAGTACTTC

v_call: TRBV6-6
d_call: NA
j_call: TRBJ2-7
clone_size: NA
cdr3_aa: CASSSESYEQYF
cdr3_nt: TGTGCCAGCAGTTCGGAGTCCTACGAGCAGTACTTC

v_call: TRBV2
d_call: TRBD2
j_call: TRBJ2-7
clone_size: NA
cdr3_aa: CASSSRGSGTAEQYF
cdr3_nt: TGTGCCAGCAGTTCCCGGGGTAGCGGGACCGCCGAGCAGTACTTC

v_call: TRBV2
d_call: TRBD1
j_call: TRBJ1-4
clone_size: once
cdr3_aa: CASSAGWDRNEKLFF
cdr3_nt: TGTGCCAGCAGCGCCGGTTGGGACAGAAATGAAAAACTGTTTTTT

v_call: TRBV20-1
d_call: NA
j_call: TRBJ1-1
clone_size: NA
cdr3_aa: CSARVYEAFF
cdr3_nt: TGCAGTGCTAGAGTTTACGAAGCTTTCTTT

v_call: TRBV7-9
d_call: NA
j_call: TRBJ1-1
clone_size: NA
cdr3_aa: CASSTSGGNTEAFF
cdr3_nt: TGTGCCAGCAGCACGAGCGGGGGGAACACTGAAGCTTTCTTT

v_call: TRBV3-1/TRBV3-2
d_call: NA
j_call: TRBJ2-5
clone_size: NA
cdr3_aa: CASSQVGGPGQYF
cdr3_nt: TGTGCCAGCAGCCAAGTAGGTGGACCTGGCCAGTACTTC

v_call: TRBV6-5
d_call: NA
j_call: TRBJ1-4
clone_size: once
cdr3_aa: CASSYSGEKLFF
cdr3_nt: TGTGCCAGCAGTTACTCGGGCGAAAAACTGTTTTTT

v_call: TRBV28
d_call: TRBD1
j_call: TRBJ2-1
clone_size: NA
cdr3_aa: CASSPYRQGMWNEQFF
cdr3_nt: TGTGCCAGCAGTCCCTACAGACAGGGTATGTGGAATGAGCAGTTCTTC

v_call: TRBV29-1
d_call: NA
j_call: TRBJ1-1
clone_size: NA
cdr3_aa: CSVEIVGGRLNTEAFF
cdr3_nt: TGCAGCGTTGAAATTGTTGGGGGGCGACTAAACACTGAAGCTTTCTTT

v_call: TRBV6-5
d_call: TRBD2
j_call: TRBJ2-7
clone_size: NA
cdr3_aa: CASSYSISSGGDEQYF
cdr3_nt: TGTGCCAGCAGTTACTCGATTTCTAGCGGGGGAGACGAGCAGTACTTC

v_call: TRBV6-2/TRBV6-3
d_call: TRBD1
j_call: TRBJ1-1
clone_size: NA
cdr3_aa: CASSSGGSTEAFF
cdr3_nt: TGTGCCAGCAGTTCAGGGGGTAGCACTGAAGCTTTCTTT

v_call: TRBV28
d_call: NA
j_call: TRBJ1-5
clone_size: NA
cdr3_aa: CAGLTGGQHTSNQPQHF
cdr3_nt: TGTGCCGGACTCACAGGAGGTCAGCACACGAGCAATCAGCCCCAGCATTTT

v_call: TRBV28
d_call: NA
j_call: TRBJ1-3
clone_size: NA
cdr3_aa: CASSLGNSGNTIYF
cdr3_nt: TGTGCCAGCAGTTTAGGAAACTCTGGAAACACCATATATTTT

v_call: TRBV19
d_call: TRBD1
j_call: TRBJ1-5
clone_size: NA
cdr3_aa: CASMGTGGVQPQHF
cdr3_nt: TGTGCCAGTATGGGGACAGGGGGTGTTCAGCCCCAGCATTTT

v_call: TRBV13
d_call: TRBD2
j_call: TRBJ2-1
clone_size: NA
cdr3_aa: CASSIGTSGGDEQFF
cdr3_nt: TGTGCCAGCAGCATCGGGACTAGCGGGGGAGACGAGCAGTTCTTC

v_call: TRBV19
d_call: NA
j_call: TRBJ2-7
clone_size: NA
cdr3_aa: CASSRAGSYEQYF
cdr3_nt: TGTGCCAGTAGTCGGGCAGGTAGCTACGAGCAGTACTTC

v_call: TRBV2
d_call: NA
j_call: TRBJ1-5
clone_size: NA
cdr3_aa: CASSNGNGGQPQHF
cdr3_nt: TGTGCCAGCAGCAATGGGAACGGAGGACAGCCCCAGCATTTT

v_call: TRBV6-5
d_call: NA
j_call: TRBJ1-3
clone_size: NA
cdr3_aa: CASSYSTGGSGNTIYF
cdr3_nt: TGTGCCAGCAGTTACTCGACTGGGGGCTCTGGAAACACCATATATTTT

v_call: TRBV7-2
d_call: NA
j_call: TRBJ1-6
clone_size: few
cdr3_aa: CASSPLGGIRDSPLHF
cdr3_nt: TGTGCCAGCAGCCCGCTAGGGGGGATAAGGGATTCACCCCTCCACTTT

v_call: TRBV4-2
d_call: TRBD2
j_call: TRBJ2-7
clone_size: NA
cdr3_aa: CASSVSGGYEQYF
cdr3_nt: TGTGCCAGCAGCGTAAGCGGGGGCTACGAGCAGTACTTC

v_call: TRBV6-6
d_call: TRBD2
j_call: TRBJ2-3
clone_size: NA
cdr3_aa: CASGPGLAGGQDTQYF
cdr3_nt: TGTGCCAGCGGACCAGGGCTAGCGGGGGGGCAGGATACGCAGTATTTT